The 24 T cell receptor delta chains listed next were all sequenced from one sample in a study of gammadelta T cells in human blood. TCRdb re-called the RT-PCR reads using CATT. The repertoire includes roughly 810 delta-chain clones, around half of them detected once, and around 34% sits in the top ten. Sequenced sample: Vgamma9Vdelta2 gamma-delta T cells from infant blood. The origin of the receptors is a human donor.

Regarding this clone: A far larger clone is off by one base, so a read error is likely. The sample holds other DNA sequences that translate to the same CDR3. The chain carries TRDV2 and TRDJ2, with D hard to call. Germline V gives CDR1 GEAIGNYY, CDR2 EKD. The CDR3 loop spans 14 amino acids. V lost 1 base to trimming and J lost 4 bases, with 9 bases between them. The CDR3 DNA is TGTGCCTGTGACACGTTGGTCTCGACAGCACAACTCTTCTTT. It specifies CACDTLVSTAQLFF.

This clone was picked up a small number of times. This likely came from a read error, as a far larger clone is one base away. V and J are TRDV2 and TRDJ3; D might be TRDD3 (6 bases). V shed 0 bases and J shed 0 bases, with 11 bases lying between them. The CDR3 contains 18 residues. Germline V gives CDR1 GEAIGNYY, CDR2 EKD. As DNA, the CDR3 is TGTGCCTGTGACACCACTGGGCCGCTCTCCTGGGACACCCGACAGATGTTTTTC. Protein product: CACDTTGPLSWDTRQMFF.

As to this clone: TCRdb has a much larger clone's protein, which differs at residue 14 from the translation of this DNA, likely because of a read error; what is shown is the protein translated from the DNA. The rearrangement joins TRDV2 to TRDJ3, with TRDD3 as a possible D gene (5 bases). Germline CDR1 GEAIGNYY, CDR2 EKD. This CDR3 has 18 amino acids. CDR3 nucleotides: TGTGCCTGTGACACCGCTGGGCCGCTCTCCTGGGACACCCAACAGATGTTTTTC. Translating gives CACDTAGPLSWDTQQMFF.

Points on this clone: A far larger clone is a single base away, which makes a read error likely. Other DNA sequences in the same sample also yield this CDR3. The chain combines TRDV2 with TRDJ1, with 12 bases fitting TRDD3. CDR3 length equals 17 residues. Germline CDR1 and CDR2: GEAIGNYY and EKD. In nucleotides, the CDR3 is TGTGCCTGTGACACCGTACTGGGGGATACCCACACTGATAAACTCATCTTT. Protein sequence: CACDTVLGDTHTDKLIF.

For this clone: The protein in TCRdb stems from a much larger clone and differs at residue 8 from this DNA's translation, likely a read error; here the protein is translated from the DNA. V gene TRDV2 combines with J gene TRDJ3; TRDD3 matches 10 bases. Germline loops: CDR1 GEAIGNYY, CDR2 EKD. The J segment lost 0 bases and the V segment lost 3 bases, leaving 7 bases of the junction unmatched. The CDR3 is 19 residues long. CDR3 protein: CACDYWGMRSSWDTRQMFF. The CDR3, as DNA: TGTGCCTGTGACTACTGGGGGATGCGGAGCTCCTGGGACACCCGACAGATGTTTTTC.

A note on this clone: TCRdb pairs this DNA with a much larger clone's protein that differs at residue 5, likely a read error; the protein shown was translated from the DNA. V usage is TRDV2 and J usage is TRDJ3; D is possibly TRDD2 or TRDD3 (5 bases each). V lost 2 bases and J 0 bases, leaving 16 bases between the germline ends. The CDR3 is 19 residues long. CDR1 GEAIGNYY and CDR2 EKD come from the germline V gene. This CDR3 is CACDMPGGFRSWDTRQMFF. CDR3 nucleotide sequence: TGTGCCTGTGACATGCCCGGGGGCTTCCGCTCCTGGGACACCCGACAGATGTTTTTC.

This clone was counted only a few times. This likely traces to a read error, being one base from a far larger clone. In the same sample, other DNA sequences code for this CDR3. The V call is TRDV2, the J call TRDJ3, with 10 bases aligning to TRDD3. Germline CDR1 GEAIGNYY, CDR2 EKD. The CDR3 has 17 residues. The CDR3 coding sequence is TGTGCCTGTGACAGTACTGGGGGATCCTGGGATACCCGACAGATGTTTTTC. It translates to CACDSTGGSWDTRQMFF.

About this clone itself: Translating this DNA gives a protein that differs at residue 10 from the TCRdb one, which belongs to a much larger clone; a read error is likely, and the protein shown is this translation. The chain has TRDV2 and TRDJ3, with D possibly being TRDD3 (5 bases). Trimming pared 1 base from V and 0 bases from J, leaving 15 bases between. Germline CDR1 and CDR2: GEAIGNYY and EKD. The CDR3 is 19 amino acids. CDR3 sequence reads: CACDTPGGFCSWDTRQMFF. In nucleotides, the CDR3 is TGTGCCTGTGACACGCCCGGGGGCTTCTGCTCCTGGGACACCCGACAGATGTTTTTC.

Comments on this clone: TCRdb's listed protein matches a much larger clone and diverges from this DNA's translation at residue 11, likely through a read error; the protein shown comes from the DNA. The chain employs TRDV2 and TRDJ2, with TRDD3 matching 8 bases. Trimming took 3 bases from V and 1 from J; bases not matched to a gene: 12. The CDR3 runs to 18 residues. CDR1 and CDR2 from the germline V gene are GEAIGNYY and EKD. Written as DNA, the CDR3 is TGTGCCTGTGACCCCGTACTGGGGGCCATCCTTTTGACAGCACAACTCTTCTTT. Its translation: CACDPVLGAILLTAQLFF.

As for this clone: The TCRdb record carries a much larger clone's protein, which differs from this DNA's translation at residue 9; a read error is the likely cause, and the protein listed here is the DNA translation. This chain links TRDV2 with TRDJ1; 11 nucleotides align to TRDD3. Germline CDR1 is GEAIGNYY and CDR2 is EKD. The V segment lost 2 bases and the J segment 2 bases; nucleotides outside the gene matches: 6. The CDR3 runs 16 residues. In DNA form, the CDR3 reads TGTGCCTGTGACATACTGGGGGATATGGGGACCGATAAACTCATCTTT. Protein: CACDILGDMGTDKLIF.

This clone was picked up a small number of times. The amino acid sequence in TCRdb belongs to a much larger clone and departs from this DNA's translation at residue 3, likely a sequencing read error; the sequence shown is translated from the DNA. The chain couples TRDV2 to TRDJ3; 8 bases align to TRDD3. Germline loops: CDR1 GEAIGNYY, CDR2 EKD. The CDR3 extends over 19 amino acids. Written as DNA, the CDR3 is TGTGCCCGTGACACCGTACTGGGGGCCCTCTCCTGGGACACCCGACAGATGTTTTTC. This encodes CARDTVLGALSWDTRQMFF.

On this clone: The TCRdb protein comes from a much larger clone and disagrees with this DNA's translation at residue 12, likely due to a read error; the protein given here is derived from the DNA. The chain uses TRDV2 and TRDJ2; TRDD3 aligns across 10 bases. Per the germline V gene, CDR1 is GEAIGNYY and CDR2 is EKD. The CDR3 extends over 18 amino acids. The V segment lost 0 bases and the J segment 3 bases; nucleotides outside the gene matches: 9. CDR3 coding DNA: TGTGCCTGTGACACCCTTACTGGGGGATCCCCTGTGACAGCACAACTCTTCTTT. Translated: CACDTLTGGSPVTAQLFF.

About this clone: A far more abundant clone sits one base away, making this likely a read error. The sample holds other DNA sequences that translate to the same CDR3. This chain uses TRDV2 with TRDJ1; TRDD3 agrees at 9 bases. The CDR3 covers 15 residues. J gave up 0 bases and V 3 bases, and 4 bases lay outside the gene matches. Germline assignment: CDR1 GEAIGNYY and CDR2 EKD. CDR3 amino acids: CACDVLGDHTDKLIF. CDR3 DNA sequence: TGTGCCTGTGACGTCCTGGGGGATCACACCGATAAACTCATCTTT.

In the case of this clone: TCRdb's protein for this DNA is that of a much larger clone and differs from the translation at residue 12, likely a read error; the protein shown is the DNA translation. J is TRDJ2 and V is TRDV2, with 12 bases that match TRDD3. Germline lookup yields CDR1 GEAIGNYY and CDR2 EKD. The CDR3 loop spans 14 amino acids. In DNA form, the CDR3 reads TGTGCCTGTGACATACTGGGGGATACAGCACAACACTTCTTT. Translation gives CACDILGDTAQHFF.

This clone was found a few times. A read error is likely here: a far larger clone is one base away. At the DNA level, this CDR3 is encoded by other sequences in the same sample as well. The genes are TRDV2 and TRDJ3; D possibly corresponds to TRDD3 (6 bases). V was cut by 3 bases and J by 0 bases, with 17 bases left in between. Germline loops: CDR1 GEAIGNYY, CDR2 EKD. The CDR3 sequence is 19 residues long. CDR3 region: CACDGAGAVSSWDTRQMFF. CDR3 nucleotides: TGTGCCTGTGACGGCGCTGGGGCCGTCAGCTCCTGGGACACCCGACAGATGTTTTTC.

A few counts support this clone. A single base is all that separates this from a far larger clone, so a read error is likely. The chain has TRDV2 and TRDJ3; 11 positions match TRDD3. The germline gives CDR1 GEAIGNYY, CDR2 EKD. CDR3 size: 20 residues. The CDR3 nucleotides are TGTGCCTGTGACACCGTAGGACTGGGGGATAGCTCCTGTGACACCCGACAGATGTTTTTC. Protein product: CACDTVGLGDSSCDTRQMFF.

As regards this clone: A far larger clone differs by one base, so this is likely a read error. This chain connects TRDV2 to TRDJ3, with 8 bases that match TRDD3. V dropped 0 bases and J dropped 0; count of bases not matched to a gene: 9. The CDR3 has 20 residues. Germline CDR1 and CDR2: GEAIGNYY and EKD. The CDR3 here is CACDTVGPGDSSWDTRQMFF. In DNA form, the CDR3 reads TGTGCCTGTGACACCGTAGGACCGGGGGATAGCTCCTGGGACACCCGACAGATGTTTTTC.

Comment on this clone: A read error is the likely source, as a far larger clone sits one nucleotide away. The chain combines TRDV2 with TRDJ1; weak D call: TRDD3 (6 bases). Germline CDR1 reads GEAIGNYY; CDR2 reads EKD. V dropped 0 bases and J dropped 0 bases, with 7 bases sitting between them. This CDR3 has 14 residues. CDR3 in DNA: TGTGCCTGTGACACCCGGGGATACACCGATAAACTCATCTTT. Translation gives CACDTRGYTDKLIF.

Worth noting for this clone: A far larger clone is a single base away, which makes a read error likely. The V gene is TRDV2, the J gene TRDJ1; 7 nucleotides match TRDD3. The CDR3 totals 13 residues. The germline gives CDR1 GEAIGNYY, CDR2 EKD. CDR3 amino acids: CAGDTWGTDKLIF. The DNA for the CDR3 is TGTGCCGGTGACACCTGGGGGACCGATAAACTCATCTTT.

For this clone: The protein in TCRdb stems from a much larger clone and differs at residue 12 from this DNA's translation, likely a read error; here the protein is translated from the DNA. This chain connects TRDV2 to TRDJ3; 7 bases line up with TRDD3. The germline V gene encodes CDR1 GEAIGNYY and CDR2 EKD. This CDR3 is 18 amino acids long. The CDR3 nucleotides are TGTGCCTGTGACACGATTGGGGGAGGCTCCTGGGGCACCCGACAGATGTTTTTC. Its translation: CACDTIGGGSWGTRQMFF.

As regards this clone: A far larger clone is only one base removed, so a read error is likely. Within the sample, other DNA sequences also encode this same CDR3. The chain couples TRDV2 to TRDJ1; 12 positions match TRDD3. This CDR3 has 17 amino acids. With 4 bases clipped from V and 0 bases from J, the junction kept 8 bases outside the gene matches. Germline V gene lookup returns CDR1 GEAIGNYY and CDR2 EKD. CDR3 nucleotides: TGTGCCTGTGATACCGTACTGGGGGATACCCACACCGATAAACTCATCTTT. It specifies CACDTVLGDTHTDKLIF.

To note about this clone: Given a far larger clone just one base away, this is likely a sequencing read error. This chain links TRDV2 with TRDJ3, with TRDD3 matching over 9 bases. CDR1 is GEAIGNYY and CDR2 is EKD in the germline V gene. V shed 0 bases and J 2 bases; nucleotides not matched to a gene: 4. This CDR3 has 18 residues. CDR3 sequence reads: CACDTVLGETWDTRQMFF. The CDR3 DNA is TGTGCCTGTGACACCGTACTGGGGGAAACCTGGGACACCCGACAGATGTTTTTC.

Concerning this clone itself: A single base is all that separates this from a far larger clone, so a read error is likely. The chain has TRDV2 and TRDJ3, with a weak D call TRDD3 (5 bases). V lost 0 bases and J 1 base, leaving 9 bases between the germline ends. This CDR3 is built from 17 residues. In germline, CDR1 is GEAIGNYY, CDR2 EKD. The CDR3 sequence is CACDTTGTSWDTRQMFF. CDR3 bases: TGTGCCTGTGACACCACTGGCACTTCCTGGGACACCCGACAGATGTTTTTC.

Details on this clone: A far larger clone differs by one base, so this is likely a read error. The chain links TRDV2 to TRDJ3, with TRDD3 matching 11 bases. The J segment lost 3 bases and the V segment lost 0 bases, leaving 3 bases of the junction unmatched. Germline CDR1 GEAIGNYY, CDR2 EKD. The CDR3 covers 18 residues. The CDR3 sequence is CACDTVLGDIWDTRQMFF. CDR3 coding DNA: TGTGCCTGTGACACCGTACTGGGGGATATCTGGGACACCCGACAGATGTTTTTC.